Below, 10 T cell receptor beta chains from the same sample are listed, as sequenced in a study of brain T cells in children with intractable seizures. Assay used: immunoSEQ multiplex PCR; TCRdb lists only in-frame clones, some missing. Of some 64,000 clones in the sample, 90% to 97% are singletons; the top ten hold 0.35% to 0.4%. The source material was peripheral blood, sampled at surgery. These receptors all stem from a boy less than two years old with focal cortical dysplasia and intractable seizures.

The rearrangement links TRBV9 to TRBJ2-7, with no clear D. Per germline, CDR1 SGDLS and CDR2 YYNGEE. CDR3 length: 15 amino acids. The V end lost 4 bases, the J end lost 4 bases, and 18 bases lay between the germline ends. The CDR3 nucleotides read TGTGCCAGCAGCCAAGAGTCTTCCGGGCGATACGAGCAGTACTTC. It yields the protein CASSQESSGRYEQYF.

This clone was seen a single time. The CDR3 sequence: CATSRVSGYGYTF. The DNA of the CDR3 is TGTGCCACCAGCAGAGTGTCAGGCTATGGCTACACCTTC. The J gene is TRBJ1-2, the V gene TRBV15; the D is unclear. Germline values: CDR1 LNHNV, CDR2 YYDKDF (reference sequence). Trimming took off 1 base at V and 4 bases at J, with 7 bases between the two ends. The CDR3 runs to 13 residues.

The gene calls are TRBV18 and TRBJ1-1; D gene unclear. V gave up 2 bases and J gave up 2 bases, with 3 bases separating them. The CDR3 has 12 residues. The germline CDR1 and CDR2 sequences are KGHSH and LQKENI. In DNA, the CDR3 is TGTGCCAGCTCACCATACAACACTGAAGCTTTCTTT. The encoded protein is CASSPYNTEAFF.

V usage is TRBV7-9 and J usage is TRBJ2-3; tentatively, D is TRBD1 (6 bases). CDR1 and CDR2 (germline): SEHNR, FQNEAQ (reference sequence). Trimming pared 5 bases from V and 4 bases from J, leaving 13 bases between. This CDR3 comprises 14 residues. CDR3: CASSTTGGADTQYF. The CDR3 DNA is TGTGCCAGCAGCACGACAGGCGGCGCAGATACGCAGTATTTT.

The rearrangement uses TRBV6-4 and TRBJ1-4; D might be TRBD1 (5 bases). V gave up 5 bases and J gave up 7 bases, with 17 bases separating them. Germline values: CDR1 MRHNA, CDR2 SNTAGT. The CDR3 totals 15 residues. The CDR3 here is CASSSAPGKGEKLFF. CDR3 DNA sequence: TGTGCCAGCAGTAGTGCTCCAGGGAAGGGTGAAAAACTGTTTTTT.

V gene TRBV3-1 (or the pseudogene TRBV3-2) combines with J gene TRBJ2-7, with D tentatively TRBD2 (7 bases). CDR3 length equals 15 residues. The germline V gene has CDR1 LGHDT and CDR2 YNNKEL (reference sequence). Deletions cut 4 bases from V and 4 bases from J, with 17 bases between. Here the CDR3 DNA reads TGTGCCAGCAGCCGGGAGGCGGGGGCCGTTTACGAGCAGTACTTC. It yields the protein CASSREAGAVYEQYF.

This clone was observed a single time. CDR3 sequence reads: CASSLEGWDTQYF. CDR3 bases: TGCGCCAGCAGCTTGGAAGGGTGGGATACGCAGTATTTT. The chain carries TRBV5-1 and TRBJ2-3; D unclear. CDR3 size: 13 residues. Trimming pared 0 bases from V and 6 bases from J, leaving 8 bases between. Germline V lookup: CDR1 SGHRS, CDR2 YFSETQ.

The chain combines TRBV4-1 with TRBJ2-7; no firm D call. Germline loops: CDR1 MGHRA, CDR2 YSYEKL. The V end lost 4 bases, the J end lost 1 base, and 11 bases lay between the germline ends. The CDR3 contains 14 residues. The CDR3: CASSLLIGSYEQYF. Here the CDR3 DNA reads TGCGCCAGCAGCCTCCTCATCGGGTCCTACGAGCAGTACTTC.

The chain links TRBV14 to TRBJ2-7, with 8 positions matching TRBD1. V shed 2 bases and J 2 bases; nucleotides not matched to a gene: 8. The CDR3 sequence is 16 residues long. Germline V CDR1 and CDR2: SGHDN, FVKESK. The DNA of the CDR3 is TGTGCCAGCAGCCAATGGGGACAGGTAGCTACCTACGAGCAGTACTTC. Residues: CASSQWGQVATYEQYF.

The chain has TRBV24-1 and TRBJ2-2; TRBD2 aligns across 9 bases. V gave up 2 bases and J gave up 4 bases; unmatched junction bases: 4. Germline-derived CDR1 and CDR2 are KGHDR and SFDVKD. This CDR3 comprises 16 residues. DNA of the CDR3: TGTGCCACCAGTGATTCGAGACTAGCGGTCACCGGGGAGCTGTTTTTT. Its translation is CATSDSRLAVTGELFF.